The next 20 T cell receptor beta chains were all read from a single sample in a study of blood T cell repertoires in COVID-19 (dated by TCRdb to about 2020). The library relied on the immunoSEQ multiplex PCR assay. TCRdb stores this immuneACCESS table with in-frame sequences only. Part of the clones is absent; in the studies checked, under half of the shortfall reflects unresolved V genes, and no reason is known for the rest. The sample has 35,000 to 40,000 clones on record, about 84% of them singletons. In total, the top ten clones hold approximately 32% of the sample. Sequenced: peripheral blood. The receptors were sampled from a man older than 75 with active or convalescent COVID-19.

The rearrangement joins TRBV7-3 to TRBJ2-2, with TRBD2 identical over 9 bases. V gave up 5 bases and J gave up 2 bases; unmatched junction bases: 3. This CDR3 has 15 amino acids. CDR1 and CDR2 (germline): SGHTA, FQGTGA. CDR3 sequence (DNA): TGTGCCAGCAGCCTGACTAGCGGCAACACCGGGGAGCTGTTTTTT. Residues: CASSLTSGNTGELFF.

The chain joins TRBV7-3 to TRBJ2-5; 11 nucleotides line up with TRBD2. V lost 5 bases, J lost 3 bases, and 2 bases stayed unmatched. Germline V CDR1 and CDR2: SGHTA, FQGTGA. This CDR3 has 14 residues. CDR3 region: CASSPGLAEETQYF. CDR3 nucleotides: TGTGCCAGCAGCCCGGGACTAGCGGAAGAGACCCAGTACTTC.

The V gene is TRBV27, the J gene TRBJ2-5, with D possibly TRBD1 on 6 matching bases. V lost 2 bases to trimming and J lost 4 bases, with 14 bases between them. CDR3 length equals 15 residues. Germline V CDR1 and CDR2: MNHEY, SMNVEV (reference sequence). The CDR3: CASSLRGLAAETQYF. In nucleotides, the CDR3 is TGTGCCAGCAGTTTAAGGGGGTTGGCCGCAGAGACCCAGTACTTC.

The J gene is TRBJ2-5, the V gene TRBV2; D is perhaps TRBD1 (7 bases). The CDR3 has 19 amino acids. The V gene lost 7 bases and the J gene lost 4 bases, with 31 bases spanning the gap. Per germline, CDR1 SNHLY and CDR2 FYNNEI. The CDR3 DNA sequence: TGTGCCAGCACCAAGGGGGCAGGTCGAGGGGCGGGATGGTCAGAGACCCAGTACTTC. Its translation is CASTKGAGRGAGWSETQYF. The full variable domain, with the rest looked up from reference TRBV2 and TRBJ2-5, is EPEVTQTPSHQVTQMGQEVILRCVPISNHLYFYWYRQILGQKVEFLVSFYNNEISEKSEIFDDQFSVERPDGSNFTLKIRSTKLEDSAMYFCASTKGAGRGAGWSETQYFGPGTRLLVL.

The chain combines TRBV25-1 with TRBJ2-1, with unresolved D. CDR1 and CDR2 (germline): MGHDK, SYGVNS. The CDR3 totals 17 residues. V lost 7 bases and J lost 1, with 20 bases in between. CDR3 in amino acids: CASNLPRPPMSYNEQFF. Written as DNA, the CDR3 is TGTGCCAGCAATCTCCCGCGTCCCCCGATGTCCTACAATGAGCAGTTCTTC.

The chain couples TRBV7-3 to TRBJ2-5, with a possible D match to TRBD2 (6 bases). CDR1 SGHTA and CDR2 FQGTGA come from the germline V gene. CDR3 length: 13 residues. V was trimmed by 4 bases and J by 9 bases, leaving 15 bases between them. CDR3 residues: CASSWGDGYPQYF. In DNA form, the CDR3 reads TGTGCCAGCAGCTGGGGGGACGGGTATCCCCAGTACTTC.

This chain uses TRBV29-1 with TRBJ1-5, with a weak D call TRBD1 (5 bases). This CDR3 spans 13 amino acids. Germline values: CDR1 SQVTM, CDR2 ANQGSEA. V shed 5 bases and J shed 7 bases, with 15 bases lying between them. As DNA, the CDR3 is TGCAGCGTTTCCTCCGGGCAGGGACAGCCCCAGCATTTT. This encodes CSVSSGQGQPQHF.

V and J are TRBV6-4 and TRBJ2-3; D perhaps matches TRBD2 (5 bases). This CDR3 has 15 residues. Between the trimmed V and J ends, which lost 6 bases and 0 bases, there was a span of 13 bases. Germline loops: CDR1 MRHNA, CDR2 SNTAGT. The CDR3 sequence: CASRLDTSSTDTQYF. CDR3 sequence (DNA): TGTGCCAGCAGACTAGATACCTCTAGCACAGATACGCAGTATTTT.

This sequence joins TRBV29-1 and TRBJ1-2; weak D call: TRBD1 (6 bases). The germline CDR1 and CDR2 sequences are SQVTM and ANQGSEA. CDR3 size: 12 residues. Trimming pared 7 bases from V and 4 bases from J, leaving 13 bases between. CDR3 residues: CSAYREGYGYTF. The CDR3 nucleotides are TGCAGCGCATACAGGGAAGGCTATGGCTACACCTTC.

The rearrangement links TRBV7-9 to TRBJ2-1; 7 nucleotides agree with TRBD2. In germline, CDR1 is SEHNR, CDR2 FQNEAQ (reference sequence). The CDR3 extends over 13 amino acids. Trimming took 3 bases from V and 5 from J; bases not matched to a gene: 1. The CDR3 DNA reads TGTGCCAGCAGCTTTCGGGAGGACAATGAGCAGTTCTTC. It translates to CASSFREDNEQFF.

The rearrangement links TRBV21-1 to TRBJ1-5; the table's D call, TRBD1, has no DNA check behind it. TRBV21-1 is noted as a pseudogene. CDR3 size: 16 residues. The CDR3: CASSKGGRQANQPQHF. DNA for the CDR3: TGTGCCAGCAGCAAAGGTGGGAGACAGGCTAATCAGCCCCAGCATTTT.

V gene TRBV7-9 combines with J gene TRBJ2-7; D remains unclear. CDR3 size: 12 residues. Between the trimmed V and J ends, which lost 3 bases and 7 bases, there was a span of 10 bases. Germline CDR1 SEHNR, CDR2 FQNEAQ (reference sequence). CDR3 in amino acids: CASSLRQREQYF. The CDR3 nucleotides read TGTGCCAGCAGCTTGAGACAAAGGGAGCAGTACTTC. The full variable domain, completed using reference TRBV7-9 and TRBJ2-7, is DTGVSQNPRHKITKRGQNVTFRCDPISEHNRLYWYRQTLGQGPEFLTYFQNEAQLEKSRLLSDRFSAERPKGSFSTLEIQRTEQGDSAMYLCASSLRQREQYFGPGTRLTVT.

The chain couples TRBV4-3 to TRBJ1-5, with D unclear. Deletions cut 0 bases from V and 0 bases from J, with 6 bases between. The CDR3 is 15 residues long. Germline V gives CDR1 LGHNA, CDR2 YSLEER. The CDR3 region is CASSQDLSSNQPQHF. CDR3 DNA: TGCGCCAGCAGCCAAGATCTCAGTAGCAATCAGCCCCAGCATTTT.

This rearrangement joins TRBV11-1 to TRBJ1-2, with D unclear. Germline CDR1 and CDR2: SGHAT and FQDESV (reference sequence). The CDR3 extends over 12 amino acids. The ends were cut back, 5 bases at V and 2 bases at J, with 6 bases in the middle. CDR3 in DNA: TGTGCCAGCAGCCGAGTCAACTATGGCTACACCTTC. Residues: CASSRVNYGYTF.

V is TRBV7-9 and J is TRBJ2-1; 9 bases align to TRBD2. The trim removed 1 base at V and 8 bases at J, leaving 6 bases unmatched. CDR3 size: 15 residues. Germline CDR1 is SEHNR and CDR2 is FQNEAQ (reference sequence). The CDR3: CASSLGRGGFDEQFF. CDR3 in DNA: TGTGCCAGCAGCTTAGGGCGGGGGGGCTTTGATGAGCAGTTCTTC.

The genes are TRBV6-6 and TRBJ2-7; a possible D gene is TRBD2 (6 bases). This CDR3 is 15 amino acids long. Germline values: CDR1 MNHNY, CDR2 SVGAGI (reference sequence). V lost 4 bases to trimming and J lost 5 bases, with 18 bases between them. CDR3 in amino acids: CASSLVPSALDEQYF. CDR3 DNA sequence: TGTGCCAGCAGTTTGGTCCCTAGCGCTCTCGACGAGCAGTACTTC.

This clone has more than one count but fewer than ten. The chain joins TRBV12-5 to TRBJ2-2, with 7 bases identical to TRBD1. The length of the CDR3 is 13 residues. Germline CDR1 is LGHNT and CDR2 is FRNRAP. With V trimmed by 7 bases and J by 5 bases, 4 bases remained unmatched. The CDR3 DNA follows: TGTGCTAGTGCCAGACAGGGAACCGGGGAGCTGTTTTTT. This encodes CASARQGTGELFF.

The chain employs TRBV15 and TRBJ2-5, with D perhaps matching TRBD2 (6 bases). V was cut by 1 base and J by 5 bases, with 14 bases left in between. Germline lookup yields CDR1 LNHNV and CDR2 YYDKDF (reference sequence). CDR3 length: 15 amino acids. The CDR3 region has the DNA TGTGCCACCAGCAGAGGGAGGGCCGATTGGGAGACCCAGTACTTC. Translation: CATSRGRADWETQYF.

The gene calls are TRBV28 and TRBJ1-1, with D possibly matching TRBD1 (6 bases). CDR1 MDHEN and CDR2 SYDVKM come from the germline V gene. Trimming shortened V by 5 bases and J by 6 bases, and 10 bases separated the two germline ends. This CDR3 has 12 residues. This CDR3 reads CASSLRGAEAFF. DNA of the CDR3: TGTGCCAGCAGTCTCAGGGGTGCTGAAGCTTTCTTT.

The V and J genes are TRBV20-1 and TRBJ1-2, with D tentatively TRBD1 (5 bases). This CDR3 is 11 amino acids long. V was trimmed by 7 bases and J by 2 bases, leaving 8 bases between them. CDR1 DFQATT and CDR2 SNEGSKA come from the germline V gene (reference sequence). The CDR3 nucleotides are TGCAGTGGGGGCGGAAACTATGGCTACACCTTC. It is translated as CSGGGNYGYTF.